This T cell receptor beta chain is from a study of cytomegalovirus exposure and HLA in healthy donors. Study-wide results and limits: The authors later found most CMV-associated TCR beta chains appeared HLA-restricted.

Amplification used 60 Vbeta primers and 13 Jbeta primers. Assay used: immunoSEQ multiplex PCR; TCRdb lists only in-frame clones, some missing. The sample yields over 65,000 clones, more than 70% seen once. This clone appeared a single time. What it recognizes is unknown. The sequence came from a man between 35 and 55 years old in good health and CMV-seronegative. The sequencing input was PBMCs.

The CDR3 here is CASSRIGGRRNNEKLFF. As DNA, the CDR3 is TGTGCCAGCAGCCGCATAGGCGGGAGACGAAATAATGAAAAACTGTTTTTT. The V call is TRBV14, the J call TRBJ1-4; D ambiguous. Germline V gives CDR1 SGHDN, CDR2 FVKESK. V lost 4 bases and J lost 4, with 19 bases in between. This CDR3 has 17 amino acids.